Presented here are 32 T cell receptor beta chains from one specimen sequenced in a study of technical replicates of blood from a handful of donors. Data came from immunoSEQ multiplex PCR; TCRdb stores just in-frame clones and leaves some out. This repertoire shows around 84,000 clones, around nine tenths found once; its top ten account for 0.25%. The sample comprised T cells isolated from PBMCs. These receptors were collected from a human donor in good health.

This chain joins TRBV9 and TRBJ2-1; 8 nucleotides agree with TRBD2. After removal of 1 base from V and 7 bases from J, the junction contained 13 bases not matched to a gene. CDR1 SGDLS and CDR2 YYNGEE come from the germline V gene. The CDR3 is made up of 17 amino acids. The CDR3 coding sequence is TGTGCCAGCAGCGTATTCTCTAGCGGGTCATCGTCGAATGAGCAGTTCTTC. This sequence encodes CASSVFSSGSSSNEQFF.

J is TRBJ2-2 and V is TRBV28, with 7 bases matching TRBD1. CDR3 length: 13 amino acids. Germline lookup yields CDR1 MDHEN and CDR2 SYDVKM. J was trimmed by 6 bases and V by 7 bases; bases with no gene match: 5. The CDR3 DNA is TGTGCCAGCACCACGACAGGGCCCGGGGAGCTGTTTTTT. As protein: CASTTTGPGELFF.

This clone was counted once. The rearrangement links TRBV6-5 to TRBJ2-3; 12 nucleotides align to TRBD2. Germline V gene lookup returns CDR1 MNHEY and CDR2 SVGAGI. The CDR3 has 16 amino acids. V trimming: 3 bases; J trimming: 3 bases; junction bases outside the gene matches: 4. CDR3 sequence reads: CASSYASGRVTDTQYF. The CDR3 DNA sequence: TGTGCCAGCAGTTATGCTAGCGGGAGGGTTACAGATACGCAGTATTTT.

The CDR3, as DNA: TGTGCCAGCAGTTCCCCGCTAGCGGGGGGGACAGATACGCAGTATTTT. Protein sequence: CASSSPLAGGTDTQYF. The chain has TRBV28 and TRBJ2-3, with 12 bases that match TRBD2. The V and J ends lost 4 bases and 3 bases, in that order; junction bases with no gene match: 5. CDR1 MDHEN and CDR2 SYDVKM come from the germline V gene. The CDR3 runs 16 residues.

The chain recombines TRBV7-2 with TRBJ2-3; no clear D gene. Germline V CDR1 and CDR2: SGHTA, FQGNSA. The CDR3 has 15 amino acids. V dropped 1 base and J dropped 4 bases, with 12 bases sitting between them. The CDR3 loop is CASSLGASLADTQYF. The CDR3 DNA reads TGTGCCAGCAGCTTAGGCGCTAGTCTTGCAGATACGCAGTATTTT.

The genes are TRBV5-8 and TRBJ2-5; TRBD1 aligns across 8 bases. J gave up 3 bases and V 2 bases, and 6 bases lay outside the gene matches. The CDR3 runs 15 residues. CDR1 is SGHTS, CDR2 YDEGEE, per germline. The CDR3 DNA follows: TGTGCCAGCAGCTTCCAGGGGGCCCGTGAAGAGACCCAGTACTTC. It specifies CASSFQGAREETQYF.

The V gene is TRBV5-1, the J gene TRBJ2-1; TRBD2 matches at 11 bases. Germline CDR1 SGHRS, CDR2 YFSETQ. CDR3 size: 17 residues. Trimming at V came to 4 bases and at J to 2 bases, leaving 8 bases not matched to a gene. Written as DNA, the CDR3 is TGCGCCAGCAGCCCAACTAGCGGGAGAATCGCCTACAATGAGCAGTTCTTC. Its protein is CASSPTSGRIAYNEQFF. The whole variable domain, remainder taken from reference TRBV5-1 and TRBJ2-1, is KAGVTQTPRYLIKTRGQQVTLSCSPISGHRSVSWYQQTPGQGLQFLFEYFSETQRNKGNFPGRFSGRQFSNSRSEMNVSTLELGDSALYLCASSPTSGRIAYNEQFFGPGTRLTVL.

This clone showed up just once. V and J are TRBV11-2 and TRBJ2-2, with D possibly matching TRBD1 (6 bases). The germline CDR1 and CDR2 sequences are SGHAT and FQNNGV. Trimming stripped 3 bases from V and 7 bases from J, with 9 bases between. CDR3 length: 13 amino acids. CDR3 in amino acids: CASSLTGGGELFF. Written as DNA, the CDR3 is TGTGCCAGCAGCTTGACAGGAGGCGGGGAGCTGTTTTTT.

This chain uses TRBV9 with TRBJ2-5, with TRBD1 matching over 8 bases. The length of the CDR3 is 15 residues. Trimming took 2 bases from V and 5 from J; bases not matched to a gene: 8. Per germline, CDR1 SGDLS and CDR2 YYNGEE. The DNA for the CDR3 is TGTGCCAGCAGCGTCGGACAGGGTAGGGTGGAGACCCAGTACTTC. Translating it yields CASSVGQGRVETQYF. Full variable domain (remainder filled in from reference TRBV9 and TRBJ2-5): DSGVTQTPKHLITATGQRVTLRCSPRSGDLSVYWYQQSLDQGLQFLIQYYNGEERAKGNILERFSAQQFPDLHSELNLSSLELGDSALYFCASSVGQGRVETQYFGPGTRLLVL.

The genes are TRBV30 and TRBJ2-1, with 9 bases that match TRBD2. Germline trimming cut 3 bases from V and 8 bases from J; bases unmatched to any gene: 8. Germline CDR1 GTSNPN, CDR2 SVGIG (reference sequence). This CDR3 has 14 amino acids. CDR3 nucleotide sequence: TGTGCCTGGAGCGGGCGGGGGGGCCTACATGAGCAGTTCTTC. This encodes CAWSGRGGLHEQFF.

The chain links TRBV27 to TRBJ2-3, with 7 bases lining up with TRBD2. Germline CDR1 MNHEY, CDR2 SMNVEV (reference sequence). Losses at the gene ends were 3 bases for V and 2 bases for J; bases not matched to a gene: 5. CDR3 length: 15 residues. The CDR3 DNA reads TGTGCCAGCAGTTTGGCGGGGGTGGCCACAGATACGCAGTATTTT. Its translation: CASSLAGVATDTQYF.

V is TRBV21-1 and J is TRBJ2-1; the D segment call TRBD2 is taken from the table without a DNA check. TRBV21-1 is a known pseudogene. The CDR3 length is 15 residues. The CDR3 protein is CASSQKAGQVDEQFF. Written as DNA, the CDR3 is TGTGCCAGCAGTCAGAAAGCGGGACAAGTAGATGAGCAGTTCTTC.

V usage is TRBV2 and J usage is TRBJ1-1; TRBD1 matches 10 bases. Looked up from germline, CDR1 is SNHLY and CDR2 is FYNNEI. J lost 6 bases, V lost 4 bases, and 5 bases had no gene match. This CDR3 has 14 amino acids. The CDR3 region is CASSVVGQGSEAFF. The CDR3 bases are TGTGCCAGCAGTGTTGTGGGACAGGGGTCTGAAGCTTTCTTT.

The V and J genes are TRBV5-1 and TRBJ2-1; 8 bases are a match to TRBD1. The CDR3 covers 15 residues. Germline CDR1 reads SGHRS; CDR2 reads YFSETQ. Trimming removed 4 bases from V and 10 bases from J; junction bases left unmatched: 13. The CDR3 here is CASSTNSAGGGEQFF. CDR3 bases: TGCGCCAGCAGCACCAACAGCGCAGGGGGCGGGGAGCAGTTCTTC.

The V and J genes are TRBV5-1 and TRBJ2-1; 8 bases fit TRBD1. V lost 1 base and J lost 7; bases outside the gene matches: 16. The CDR3 has 18 amino acids. CDR1 and CDR2 from the germline V gene are SGHRS and YFSETQ. The CDR3 here is CASSLLADRARGHNEQFF. The DNA for the CDR3 is TGCGCCAGCAGCTTGTTGGCGGACAGGGCCAGGGGCCATAATGAGCAGTTCTTC.

This clone has a single count. The V and J genes are TRBV7-9 and TRBJ2-3; D is possibly TRBD2 (6 bases). The V end lost 1 base, the J end lost 5 bases, and 10 bases lay between the germline ends. Germline V lookup: CDR1 SEHNR, CDR2 FQNEAQ (reference sequence). The CDR3 totals 14 residues. CDR3 nucleotide sequence: TGTGCCAGCAGCTTAGACCTAGCGTTAGATACGCAGTATTTT. Amino acids: CASSLDLALDTQYF.

This chain connects TRBV30 to TRBJ2-1, with a possible D match to TRBD2 (5 bases). The CDR3 is made up of 13 amino acids. Trimming stripped 0 bases from V and 9 bases from J, with 12 bases between. Germline values: CDR1 GTSNPN, CDR2 SVGIG (reference sequence). CDR3 in amino acids: CAWSVRERGEQFF. The CDR3 nucleotides are TGTGCCTGGAGTGTACGGGAACGCGGTGAGCAGTTCTTC.

J is TRBJ1-5 and V is TRBV6-5, with 7 bases that match TRBD1. Germline V gene sequence: CDR1 MNHEY, CDR2 SVGAGI. The V gene end was trimmed by 8 bases and the J gene end by 9 bases; junction bases not matched to a gene: 10. This CDR3 has 13 amino acids. The CDR3 protein is CASRTGPRGPQHF. In DNA, the CDR3 is TGTGCCAGCCGGACAGGACCCCGAGGGCCCCAGCATTTT.

This clone was seen once. The chain links TRBV10-2 to TRBJ2-7, with a tentative D call TRBD1 (5 bases). The CDR3 totals 13 residues. The V gene's germline CDR1 is WSHSY and CDR2 SAAADI. Trimming took 4 bases from V and 2 from J, leaving 9 bases between them. CDR3 sequence (DNA): TGCGCCAGCAGTGTAGCACAGGCCTACGAGCAGTACTTC. Translated, it gives CASSVAQAYEQYF.

This clone was found once. The gene calls are TRBV4-1 and TRBJ2-4, with 7 bases matching TRBD1. The CDR3 extends over 14 amino acids. After removal of 3 bases from V and 5 bases from J, the junction contained 4 bases not matched to a gene. The germline gives CDR1 MGHRA, CDR2 YSYEKL. The CDR3 reads CASSQAGTENIQYF. The CDR3 bases are TGCGCCAGCAGCCAGGCCGGGACAGAAAACATTCAGTACTTC.

This chain joins TRBV5-8 and TRBJ1-1; the match to TRBD1 covers 9 bases. The CDR3 runs to 17 residues. The V segment lost 0 bases and the J segment 0 bases; nucleotides outside the gene matches: 6. Per the germline V gene, CDR1 is SGHTS and CDR2 is YDEGEE. The CDR3 protein is CASSLDRGRGVNTEAFF. The CDR3 DNA reads TGTGCCAGCAGCTTGGACAGGGGGCGCGGGGTGAACACTGAAGCTTTCTTT.

This chain uses TRBV6-5 with TRBJ1-5; D is unclear. Germline assignment: CDR1 MNHEY and CDR2 SVGAGI. CDR3 length: 14 residues. Trimming pared 1 base from V and 3 bases from J, leaving 7 bases between. The CDR3 is CASSYLGDNQPQHF. CDR3 sequence (DNA): TGTGCCAGCAGTTACTTGGGAGACAATCAGCCCCAGCATTTT.

This clone was counted once. The CDR3 is CASSSTGFGNSPLHF. In nucleotides, the CDR3 is TGCGCCAGCAGCTCCACAGGGTTTGGGAATTCACCCCTCCACTTT. This rearrangement joins TRBV5-1 to TRBJ1-6; D is possibly TRBD1 (6 bases). Germline V gene lookup returns CDR1 SGHRS and CDR2 YFSETQ. The length of the CDR3 is 15 residues. The V gene lost 3 bases and the J gene lost 7 bases, with 14 bases spanning the gap.

This chain uses TRBV27 with TRBJ1-2; 8 positions match TRBD1. Germline CDR1 and CDR2: MNHEY and SMNVEV (reference sequence). The CDR3 runs to 13 residues. Trimming took 3 bases from V and 7 from J; bases not matched to a gene: 4. The CDR3 bases are TGTGCCAGCAGTTTTGACAGGGGAGGTGGCTACACCTTC. Translating it yields CASSFDRGGGYTF.

This clone was recorded only once. The CDR3 sequence is CASSQEPGQGTYGYTF. The CDR3 DNA sequence: TGCGCCAGCAGCCAAGAACCGGGACAGGGAACCTATGGCTACACCTTC. The V and J genes are TRBV4-1 and TRBJ1-2; 9 bases map to TRBD1. Trimming took 0 bases from V and 4 from J; bases not matched to a gene: 6. This CDR3 is built from 16 residues. The germline V gene has CDR1 MGHRA and CDR2 YSYEKL.

J is TRBJ1-5 and V is TRBV15; 7 nucleotides agree with TRBD1. The CDR3 has 14 amino acids. V shed 0 bases and J 6 bases; nucleotides not matched to a gene: 2. The V gene's germline CDR1 is LNHNV and CDR2 YYDKDF (reference sequence). The CDR3 bases are TGTGCCACCAGCAGAGATCGGGACAGTCAGCCCCAGCATTTT. It specifies CATSRDRDSQPQHF.

V and J are TRBV6-1 and TRBJ2-7; perhaps TRBD1 as D (6 bases). CDR1 is MNHNS and CDR2 is SASEGT in the germline V gene. The CDR3 totals 15 residues. V was clipped by 3 bases and J by 5 bases, with 17 bases between them. The CDR3 protein is CASSESTGTLDEQYF. The CDR3 DNA sequence: TGTGCCAGCAGTGAGTCGACAGGCACCCTTGACGAGCAGTACTTC.

The chain combines TRBV30 with TRBJ1-1; D not resolved. This CDR3 is built from 16 residues. Germline V CDR1 and CDR2: GTSNPN, SVGIG (reference sequence). Trimming left V 0 bases short and J 0 bases short, with 14 bases between. CDR3 protein: CAWSVLTSQMNTEAFF. The CDR3 bases are TGTGCCTGGAGTGTACTCACCTCCCAAATGAACACTGAAGCTTTCTTT.

The rearrangement uses TRBV19 and TRBJ2-1, with D maybe TRBD2 (6 bases). Germline lookup yields CDR1 LNHDA and CDR2 SQIVND (reference sequence). CDR3 length: 16 residues. V was cut by 2 bases and J by 0 bases, with 11 bases left in between. CDR3 amino acids: CASSISGSSSYNEQFF. The CDR3, as DNA: TGTGCCAGTAGTATAAGCGGGTCAAGCTCCTACAATGAGCAGTTCTTC.

The V call is TRBV18, the J call TRBJ2-5; no clear D. With 0 bases removed from V and 2 bases from J, the gap between germline ends came to 10 bases. The CDR3 spans 15 residues. Germline CDR1 and CDR2: KGHSH and LQKENI. Here the CDR3 DNA reads TGTGCCAGCTCACCACCGAATAGTGAGCAAGAGACCCAGTACTTC. Translated: CASSPPNSEQETQYF.

The rearrangement uses TRBV28 and TRBJ1-2; D may be TRBD1 (5 bases). The V gene's germline CDR1 is MDHEN and CDR2 SYDVKM. V lost 3 bases to trimming and J lost 8 bases, with 16 bases between them. The CDR3 has 14 residues. CDR3 loop: CASSFDAGRRGYTF. In DNA form, the CDR3 reads TGTGCCAGCAGTTTTGACGCGGGGCGCCGGGGCTACACCTTC.

The CDR3 spells CASSLDGFYNEQFF. The CDR3 DNA reads as TGTGCCAGCAGCTTAGATGGCTTCTACAATGAGCAGTTCTTC. The V call is TRBV13, the J call TRBJ2-1, with D uncertain. CDR3 size: 14 residues. CDR1 and CDR2 from the germline V gene are PRHDT and FYEKMQ (reference sequence). Trimming took 1 base from V and 3 from J, leaving 7 bases between them.